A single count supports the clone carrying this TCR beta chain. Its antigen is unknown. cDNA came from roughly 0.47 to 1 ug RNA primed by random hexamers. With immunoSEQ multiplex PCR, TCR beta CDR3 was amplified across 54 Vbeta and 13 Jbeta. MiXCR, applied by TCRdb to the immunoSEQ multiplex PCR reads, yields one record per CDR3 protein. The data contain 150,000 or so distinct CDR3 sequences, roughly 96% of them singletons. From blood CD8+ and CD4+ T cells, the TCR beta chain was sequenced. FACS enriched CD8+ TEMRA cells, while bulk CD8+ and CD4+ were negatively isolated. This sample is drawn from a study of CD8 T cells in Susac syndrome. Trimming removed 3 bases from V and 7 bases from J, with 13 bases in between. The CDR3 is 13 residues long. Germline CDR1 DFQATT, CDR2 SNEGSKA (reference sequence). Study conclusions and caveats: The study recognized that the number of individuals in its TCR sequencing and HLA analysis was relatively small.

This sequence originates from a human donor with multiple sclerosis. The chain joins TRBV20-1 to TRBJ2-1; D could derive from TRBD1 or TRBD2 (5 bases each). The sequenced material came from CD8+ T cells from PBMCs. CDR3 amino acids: CSASGTGRNEQFF. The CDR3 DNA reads TGCAGTGCTAGCGGGACCGGCCGGAATGAGCAGTTCTTC.